This record concerns one T cell receptor (beta chain) sequence. Its target is not known. The same CDR3 arises from other DNA sequences in this sample as well. Sequencing was performed with immunoSEQ multiplex PCR; in TCRdb, only in-frame clones are kept and a portion is missing. The table has approximately 720,000 clones, approximately 75% seen once. This specimen comes from a study of shared clonotypes between healthy human individuals. The V end was cut by 4 bases, the J end by 0 bases, with 1 base between. Germline CDR1 and CDR2: MDHEN and SYDVKM. CDR3 length: 12 amino acids. General study results and limits: Naive CD4 clonotypes overlapped across a few donors at roughly 4.5%.

This TCR was sampled from a woman aged 30 to 39 in good health. Material for sequencing was memory CD4+ T cells sorted from blood. The subset denotes: CD45RA-negative fraction. The J gene is TRBJ1-3, the V gene TRBV28; no reliable D call. The CDR3 region is CASSYSGNTIYF. The CDR3 nucleotides are TGTGCCAGCAGTTACTCTGGAAACACCATATATTTT.